One and the same sample provided the 32 T cell receptor beta chains below, sequenced in a study of tumor-infiltrating lymphocytes in primary liver carcinoma. With a constant-region primer, TCR beta cDNA was made from roughly 500 ng of total RNA. ARM-PCR was slightly modified, and three nested multiplex PCR rounds with it gave rise to the TCR beta libraries. The opening two PCR rounds, about 10 cycles each, paired TRBV1-TRBV30 forward primers with a C-beta reverse primer. Via MiXCR, TCRdb re-called the multiplex PCR reads, giving one row per CDR3 protein. The table shows 180,000 or so distinct CDR3 sequences, with over 50% occurring only once. Unsorted whole blood supplied the RNA, and germline DNA was extracted too. Sequenced sample: peripheral blood. The receptor source for this set is a man in his forties with primary liver carcinoma and hepatitis B virus infection.

The rearrangement links TRBV28 to TRBJ2-2; D not certain. Trimming stripped 3 bases from V and 5 bases from J, with 7 bases between. Germline CDR1 reads MDHEN; CDR2 reads SYDVKM. The CDR3 runs to 13 residues. The DNA of the CDR3 is TGTGCCAGCAGTTTGGATTCGACCGGGGAGCTGTTTTTT. As protein: CASSLDSTGELFF.

Note on this clonotype: One junction end disagrees with the germline gene, perhaps due to a read error. This chain connects TRBV11-2 to TRBJ2-1; D uncertain. Germline V lookup: CDR1 SGHAT, CDR2 FQNNGV. This CDR3 has 15 amino acids. This CDR3 is CARSLDIGGHNEQFF. The CDR3 DNA reads TGTGCCAGGAGCTTAGATATTGGCGGCCACAATGAGCAATTCTTC.

The rearrangement links TRBV6-5 to TRBJ1-1; no definite D call. Looked up from germline, CDR1 is MNHEY and CDR2 is SVGAGI. The CDR3 consists of 15 residues. V lost 0 bases and J 4 bases, leaving 12 bases between the germline ends. The CDR3 DNA sequence: TGTGCCAGCAGTTACTCGACTTATATGGGCACTGAAGCTTTCTTT. Amino acids: CASSYSTYMGTEAFF.

With regard to this clonotype: The germline gene is not matched at one end of the junction; a read error may be the cause. CDR3 loop: CVSTLDGGEKLFF. The DNA for the CDR3 is TGTGTCAGCACCCTAGACGGGGGAGAAAAACTGTTTTTT. This rearrangement joins TRBV6-6 to TRBJ1-4; tentatively, D is TRBD1 (5 bases). CDR3 size: 13 residues. Looked up from germline, CDR1 is MNHNY and CDR2 is SVGAGI (reference sequence).

This sequence joins TRBV11-1 and TRBJ2-3; maybe TRBD2 (6 bases). The germline V gene encodes CDR1 SGHAT and CDR2 FQDESV (reference sequence). This CDR3 has 17 residues. V was shortened by 0 bases and J by 3 bases, with 16 bases between the two germline ends. The CDR3 sequence is CASSLAPTPGGTDTQYF. The CDR3, as DNA: TGTGCCAGCAGCTTAGCCCCGACTCCCGGGGGAACAGATACGCAGTATTTT. Filled out from reference TRBV11-1 and TRBJ2-3, the complete variable domain reads EAEVAQSPRYKITEKSQAVAFWCDPISGHATLYWYRQILGQGPELLVQFQDESVVDDSQLPKDRFSAERLKGVDSTLKIQPAELGDSAMYLCASSLAPTPGGTDTQYFGPGTRLTVL.

Of note for this clonotype: Just one base apart from a much larger clone, this may be a read error. No conserved phenylalanine or tryptophan is present at the end of the CDR3, so a read error is the likely explanation. This chain links TRBV12-3 or TRBV12-4 with TRBJ1-5; D ambiguous. The CDR3 totals 11 residues. V gave up 3 bases and J gave up 7 bases, with 4 bases separating them. The CDR3 sequence: CASSLGQPQHC. The CDR3 region has the DNA TGTGCCAGCAGTTTGGGACAGCCCCAGCATTGT.

This chain connects TRBV11-2 to TRBJ2-6; D is undetermined. CDR1 is SGHAT and CDR2 is FQNNGV in the germline V gene. Between the trimmed V and J ends, which lost 5 bases and 6 bases, there was a span of 11 bases. The CDR3 is made up of 14 amino acids. DNA of the CDR3: TGTGCCAGCAGCCCTACATGGGTGGCCAACGTCCTGACTTTC. Translating it yields CASSPTWVANVLTF. Full variable domain (outside the CDR3, taken from reference TRBV11-2 and TRBJ2-6): EAGVAQSPRYKIIEKRQSVAFWCNPISGHATLYWYQQILGQGPKLLIQFQNNGVVDDSQLPKDRFSAERLKGVDSTLKIQPAKLEDSAVYLCASSPTWVANVLTFGAGSRLTVL.

The chain carries TRBV6-5 and TRBJ2-3, with unresolved D. The CDR3 extends over 14 amino acids. CDR1 is MNHEY and CDR2 is SVGAGI in the germline V gene. Trimming removed 4 bases from V and 2 bases from J, with 10 bases in between. For the CDR3, the DNA is TGTGCCAGCAGTTGCTCCGGCCACACAGATACGCAGTATTTT. Translating it yields CASSCSGHTDTQYF.

The rearrangement links TRBV5-8 to TRBJ1-5, with D unclear. V shed 5 bases and J shed 1 base, with 13 bases lying between them. Germline-derived CDR1 and CDR2 are SGHTS and YDEGEE. The CDR3 totals 15 residues. This CDR3 reads CASRPSLGSNQPQHF. DNA of the CDR3: TGTGCCAGCAGACCAAGTTTGGGGAGCAATCAGCCCCAGCATTTT.

The J gene is TRBJ2-7, the V gene TRBV19; 10 bases fit TRBD2. The CDR3 consists of 15 residues. V lost 1 base, J lost 3 bases, and 3 bases stayed unmatched. Germline CDR1 and CDR2: LNHDA and SQIVND (reference sequence). For the CDR3, the DNA is TGTGCCAGTAGTATAGGAGCTAGCGGGAGCTACGAGCAGTACTTC. This gives the protein CASSIGASGSYEQYF.

This clonotype was detected ten times or more. The CDR3 region has the DNA TGTGCCAGCAGTTTCGGGACGTCGAACACTGAAGCTTTCTTT. Encoded protein: CASSFGTSNTEAFF. The V gene is TRBV6-5, the J gene TRBJ1-1; possibly TRBD1 for D (5 bases). The CDR3 runs 14 residues. Germline loops: CDR1 MNHEY, CDR2 SVGAGI. The germline V and J ends were trimmed by 4 bases and 1 base, with 10 bases remaining between them.

V gene TRBV28 combines with J gene TRBJ2-7; 8 bases line up with TRBD2. Trimming cost V 4 bases and J 6 bases; bases outside gene matches: 17. Germline CDR1 is MDHEN and CDR2 is SYDVKM. The CDR3 has 17 residues. CDR3 amino acids: CASSCQAQAGVRCEQYF. CDR3 nucleotide sequence: TGTGCCAGCAGTTGTCAGGCACAAGCGGGAGTACGTTGCGAGCAGTACTTC. The full variable domain, rest sourced from reference TRBV28 and TRBJ2-7, is DVKVTQSSRYLVKRTGEKVFLECVQDMDHENMFWYRQDPGLGLRLIYFSYDVKMKEKGDIPEGYSVSREKKERFSLILESASTNQTSMYLCASSCQAQAGVRCEQYFGPGTRLTVT.

On this clonotype itself: The junction differs from germline at one of its ends, possibly a read error. This chain connects TRBV6-1 to TRBJ2-3, with a weak D call TRBD2 (5 bases). Germline loops: CDR1 MNHNS, CDR2 SASEGT. This CDR3 region has 13 residues. CDR3 DNA: TGTGCCCGCAGTCTAACTAGACCAGATACGCAGTATTTT. Translating gives CARSLTRPDTQYF.

This clonotype was detected once. This rearrangement joins TRBV4-2 to TRBJ2-1; TRBD1 is a possible D gene (6 bases). The CDR3 length is 13 residues. The ends were cut back, 4 bases at V and 10 bases at J, with 14 bases in the middle. Germline CDR1 LGHNA, CDR2 YNFKEQ. CDR3: CASSLDPGQEQFF. The CDR3 nucleotides are TGTGCCAGCAGCCTAGATCCCGGACAGGAGCAGTTCTTC.

Comments on this clonotype: One junction end does not reproduce the germline sequence, and a read error may be involved. CDR3 protein: CSSSSTGGNYGYTF. The CDR3 nucleotides are TGTTCCAGCAGTTCAACAGGGGGTAACTATGGCTACACCTTC. The chain couples TRBV6-1 to TRBJ1-2; 8 nucleotides line up with TRBD1. Germline lookup yields CDR1 MNHNS and CDR2 SASEGT. This CDR3 has 14 amino acids.

This chain connects TRBV5-6 to TRBJ1-5; 7 bases map to TRBD1. CDR3 length equals 13 residues. CDR1 is SGHDT, CDR2 YYEEEE, per germline. The V gene end was trimmed by 2 bases and the J gene end by 6 bases; junction bases not matched to a gene: 2. The DNA of the CDR3 is TGTGCCAGCAGCTTAGGGGGCGTTCAGCCCCAGCATTTT. Amino acids: CASSLGGVQPQHF.

A remark on this clonotype: The conserved final phenylalanine or tryptophan is absent from the CDR3, which likely points to a read error. The V call is TRBV11-2, the J call TRBJ2-7, with 9 bases that match TRBD1. This CDR3 is 14 amino acids long. CDR1 and CDR2 (germline): SGHAT, FQNNGV. CDR3 coding DNA: TGTACCAGCAGCCCGAGACAGGGGGGCGACGAGCAGTACTTA. This encodes CTSSPRQGGDEQYL.

V is TRBV11-2 and J is TRBJ2-4; a weak D match, TRBD1 (5 bases). This CDR3 has 17 amino acids. The germline V gene has CDR1 SGHAT and CDR2 FQNNGV. Trimming cost V 5 bases and J 8 bases, with 25 bases left between them. CDR3 DNA sequence: TGTGCCAGCAGCAAAAATGGGGCTATCTTAAGCCAAGACATTCAGTACTTC. It encodes CASSKNGAILSQDIQYF.

Points on this clonotype: An end of the junction differs from the germline gene, which may be a read error. The V call is TRBV4-1, the J call TRBJ2-7; D possibly uses TRBD1 or TRBD2 (5 bases each). Looked up from germline, CDR1 is MGHRA and CDR2 is YSYEKL. This CDR3 is built from 15 residues. DNA of the CDR3: TGCGCCAACAGCCAACAGGATGGACTCCCCTACGAGCAGTACTTC. It specifies CANSQQDGLPYEQYF.

This clonotype appeared many times. The chain links TRBV11-2 to TRBJ2-1; D may be TRBD1 (6 bases). Germline V CDR1 and CDR2: SGHAT, FQNNGV. There are 13 residues in the CDR3. Trimming left V 7 bases short and J 4 bases short, with 11 bases between. This CDR3 is CASIKTGYNEQFF. CDR3 DNA sequence: TGTGCCAGCATCAAGACAGGTTACAATGAGCAGTTCTTC.

The rearrangement links TRBV6-1 to TRBJ2-1; 13 bases line up with TRBD2. Germline V gene sequence: CDR1 MNHNS, CDR2 SASEGT. The CDR3 length is 16 residues. Trimming took 7 bases from V and 5 from J; bases not matched to a gene: 8. The CDR3 DNA is TGTGCCAGCATCCCACAGGGACTAGCGGGAAACAATGAGCAGTTCTTC. Residues: CASIPQGLAGNNEQFF.

As regards this clonotype: The conserved final phenylalanine or tryptophan is absent from the CDR3, which likely points to a read error. This chain joins TRBV11-2 and TRBJ2-1; D remains ambiguous. This CDR3 is built from 12 residues. In germline, CDR1 is SGHAT, CDR2 FQNNGV. Trimming cost V 5 bases and J 10 bases, with 12 bases left between them. For the CDR3, the DNA is TGTGCCAGCAGCCCGTATGGACCCGAGCAGTTCGTC. Its translation is CASSPYGPEQFV.

A word on this clonotype: A single base separates this from a much larger clone, so it may be a read error. The chain couples TRBV29-1 to TRBJ1-1, with a weak D call TRBD1 (6 bases). The CDR3 totals 13 residues. Trimming took off 1 base at V and 7 bases at J, with 13 bases between the two ends. Germline V gene sequence: CDR1 SQVTM, CDR2 ANQGSEA. CDR3 sequence reads: CSVEGMGGYEAFF. The CDR3 DNA follows: TGCAGCGTTGAAGGTATGGGGGGCTATGAAGCTTTCTTT.

With respect to this clonotype: One junction end does not reproduce the germline sequence, and a read error may be involved. The chain uses TRBV11-2 and TRBJ1-5; D is perhaps TRBD1 (6 bases). This CDR3 contains 16 residues. Germline CDR1 is SGHAT and CDR2 is FQNNGV. Written as DNA, the CDR3 is TGCGCCAGCTGCCTAGGTCCACAGGGTTCAGGTCAGCCCCAGCATTTT. Protein: CASCLGPQGSGQPQHF.

This chain connects TRBV6-1 to TRBJ2-3, with 11 positions matching TRBD2. The CDR3 spans 14 residues. Germline values: CDR1 MNHNS, CDR2 SASEGT. V lost 7 bases to trimming and J lost 5 bases; unmatched junction nucleotides: 5. CDR3 bases: TGTGCCAGCACCATAGGACTAGCGGGAGATACGCAGTATTTT. Amino acid sequence: CASTIGLAGDTQYF.

Concerning this clonotype: No conserved phenylalanine or tryptophan is present at the end of the CDR3, so a read error is the likely explanation. The chain uses TRBV11-2 and TRBJ2-5, with D possibly matching TRBD2 (6 bases). The germline V gene has CDR1 SGHAT and CDR2 FQNNGV. The CDR3 sequence is 14 residues long. As DNA, the CDR3 is TGCGCCAGCAGCTCGGCGCGGGGACGAGACACCCAGTACCTC. Translation gives CASSSARGRDTQYL.

This clonotype was seen only a few times. The rearrangement links TRBV5-6 to TRBJ2-7; D is perhaps TRBD1 (5 bases). Looked up from germline, CDR1 is SGHDT and CDR2 is YYEEEE. Trimming took off 0 bases at V and 3 bases at J, with 10 bases between the two ends. The CDR3 is made up of 14 amino acids. The CDR3 loop reads CASSLGQGHYEQYF. CDR3 nucleotide sequence: TGTGCCAGCAGCTTGGGGCAGGGCCACTACGAGCAGTACTTC.

Concerning this clonotype: A much larger clone sits a single nucleotide away, making a read error possible. The genes are TRBV11-2 and TRBJ1-2; possible D gene TRBD1, 6 bases. This CDR3 has 15 residues. Germline CDR1 and CDR2: SGHAT and FQNNGV. CDR3 in amino acids: CAGSSLSWGAGGYTF. The CDR3 coding sequence is TGTGCCGGCAGCTCTCTATCTTGGGGGGCGGGTGGCTACACCTTC.

The V gene is TRBV28, the J gene TRBJ2-2; TRBD1 agrees at 7 bases. From germline, CDR1 is MDHEN and CDR2 SYDVKM. V shed 6 bases, J shed 1 base, and the junction held 8 bases outside the gene matches. The CDR3 extends over 16 amino acids. The CDR3 spells CASSPLPGGNTGELFF. CDR3 bases: TGTGCCAGCAGCCCCCTCCCAGGGGGGAACACCGGGGAGCTGTTTTTT.

The rearrangement uses TRBV6-5 and TRBJ2-7; no reliable D call. Trimming shortened V by 0 bases and J by 0 bases, and 9 bases separated the two germline ends. Per germline, CDR1 MNHEY and CDR2 SVGAGI. The CDR3 extends over 15 amino acids. The CDR3 DNA is TGTGCCAGCAGTTACTCTGAGGCCAGCTCCTACGAGCAGTACTTC. Translation gives CASSYSEASSYEQYF.

The table lists this clonotype with a few counts. The chain combines TRBV6-1 with TRBJ2-4; 9 bases agree with TRBD1. The CDR3 contains 16 residues. Germline assignment: CDR1 MNHNS and CDR2 SASEGT. V lost 8 bases and J lost 0; bases outside the gene matches: 8. The CDR3 reads CASSGTGKLAKNIQYF. DNA of the CDR3: TGTGCCAGCTCTGGGACAGGGAAGCTAGCCAAAAACATTCAGTACTTC.

The V gene is TRBV12-3 or TRBV12-4, the J gene TRBJ2-5; TRBD1 might be the D (5 bases). With 4 bases removed from V and 2 bases from J, the gap between germline ends came to 11 bases. CDR3 length equals 14 residues. CDR3 sequence: CASSYTGSQETQYF. The DNA of the CDR3 is TGTGCCAGCAGTTACACAGGTTCTCAAGAGACCCAGTACTTC.